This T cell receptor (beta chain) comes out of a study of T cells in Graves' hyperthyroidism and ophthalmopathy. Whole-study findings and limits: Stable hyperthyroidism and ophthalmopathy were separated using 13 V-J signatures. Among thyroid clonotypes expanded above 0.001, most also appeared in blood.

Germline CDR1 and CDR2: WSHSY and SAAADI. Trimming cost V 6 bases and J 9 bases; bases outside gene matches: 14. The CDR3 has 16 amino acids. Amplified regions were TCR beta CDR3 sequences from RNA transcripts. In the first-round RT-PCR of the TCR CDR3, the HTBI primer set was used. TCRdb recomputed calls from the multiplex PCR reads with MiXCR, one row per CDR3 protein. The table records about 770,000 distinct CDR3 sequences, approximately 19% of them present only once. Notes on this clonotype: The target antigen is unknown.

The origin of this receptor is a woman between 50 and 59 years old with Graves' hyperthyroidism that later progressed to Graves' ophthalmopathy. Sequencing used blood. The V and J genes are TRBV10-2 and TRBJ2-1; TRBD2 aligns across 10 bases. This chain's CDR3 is CASSLVAGGPVLEQFF. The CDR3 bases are TGCGCCAGCAGCCTTGTAGCGGGGGGTCCCGTTCTTGAGCAGTTCTTC.